This is a list of T cell receptor beta chains from one sample in a study of T cell changes during pregnancy in multiple sclerosis. TCRdb keeps only in-frame clones here, not all; method: immunoSEQ multiplex PCR. The sample shows about 26,000 clones, about 91% of them seen only once. The input for sequencing was CD8+ T cells from peripheral blood mononuclear cells, taken in the second trimester of pregnancy. These receptors originate from a female donor with multiple sclerosis, enrolled in a pregnancy study. CDR3s leave out the opening cysteine and the closing phenylalanine or tryptophan.

>TRBV10-2|11|TRBJ2-5
ATIAGGMETQY
>TRBV29-1|10|TRBJ2-5
SVTDRGETQY
>TRBV6-4|11|TRBJ2-3
ASSVAETDTQY
>TRBV29-1|11|TRBJ2-2
SVVTGDTGELF
>TRBV12-5|15|TRBJ2-7
ASGLVRTGLARLEQY
>TRBV6-4|13|TRBJ2-3
ASSDGTSGTDTQY
>TRBV13|10|TRBJ1-2
ASSLQGEGYT
>TRBV5-1|12|TRBJ2-7
ASSVGQGSDEQY
>TRBV28|11|TRBJ2-5
ASRFQTGRTQY
>TRBV5-1|13|TRBJ2-7
ASSLGRSINYEQY
>TRBV29-1|13|TRBJ2-7
SVVSTAMNGGEQY
>TRBV25-1|11|TRBJ1-5
ASRQSANQPQH
>TRBV28|12|TRBJ2-5
AESERQYQETQY
>TRBV19|15|TRBJ1-5
ASSISPGQGPNQPQH
>TRBV27|12|TRBJ2-1
ASSFGQGNNEQF
>TRBV18|12|TRBJ2-7
ASSPGQAPYEQY
>TRBV19|13|TRBJ2-1
ASSIGLAVYDEQF
>TRBV14|13|TRBJ2-7
ASSQGSSGSYEQY
>TRBV7-8|14|TRBJ1-2
ASSLEGQGADYGYT
>TRBV27|13|TRBJ2-1
ASSLSGGELNEQF
>TRBV6-1|13|TRBJ1-3
ASSERTGEGNTIY
>TRBV18|15|TRBJ1-1
ASSPTYPGQEWTEAF
>TRBV15|14|TRBJ2-7
ATSTRLAGRYYEQY
>TRBV5-1|12|TRBJ1-1
ASSWGGSGTEAF
>TRBV2|12|TRBJ1-2
AINQGQEIYGYT
>TRBV28|13|TRBJ1-5
ASSWRGGGAQPQH
>TRBV7-2|13|TRBJ2-1
ASSELAGGPLGQF
>TRBV7-8|11|TRBJ2-7
ASLYGTSGLKY
>TRBV11-1|12|TRBJ2-4
ASKMGQGRNIQY
>TRBV6-6|12|TRBJ2-2
ANSGTGGTGELF
>TRBV5-6|13|TRBJ1-5
ASSSGTGPNQPQH
>TRBV19|11|TRBJ1-1
ASSPTDNTEAF
>TRBV5-1|14|TRBJ2-5
ASSDSTSGTGETQY
>TRBV27|12|TRBJ2-3
ASSLGTGTDTQY
>TRBV9|20|TRBJ2-1
ASSVGQRGIPGREGRRNEQF
>TRBV2|11|TRBJ2-7
ASSVETLYEQY
>TRBV9|12|TRBJ2-7
ASSVGLAGYEQY
>TRBV27|14|TRBJ2-1
ASSFYHPRVYNEQF
>TRBV9|14|TRBJ2-2
ASSMSRHTNTGELF
>TRBV7-9|14|TRBJ1-6
ASSSSTMTYNSPLH
>TRBV9|13|TRBJ2-3
ASSVSGSSTDTQY
>TRBV2|9|TRBJ1-2
ASSDRIGYT
>TRBV4-2|12|TRBJ2-2
ASSHSSGTGELF
>TRBV19|9|TRBJ1-1
ASSNSGEAF
>TRBV19|14|TRBJ1-5
ASSIEEGSGGQPQH
>TRBV2|12|TRBJ2-7
ASSEHISTYEQY
>TRBV5-4|10|TRBJ2-7
ASSGDSYEQY
>TRBV7-2|11|TRBJ2-1
ASSLDRSNEQF
>TRBV9|15|TRBJ2-3
ASSPGTSGTFTDTQY
>TRBV28|9|TRBJ1-2
ASREGYGYT
>TRBV5-6|12|TRBJ2-3
ASRPAGGPDTQY
>TRBV7-2|14|TRBJ2-4
ASSLGGVEAKNIQY
>TRBV25-1|12|TRBJ2-5
ASSEWGDRETQY
>TRBV10-3|15|TRBJ2-1
AIINGAGGRAGNEQF
>TRBV28|11|TRBJ2-7
ASSFPGSYEQY
>TRBV2|14|TRBJ2-3
ASSEGGLETKDTQY
>TRBV23-1|15|TRBJ2-3
ASSQSASGAIADTQY